This T cell receptor beta chain was observed in a study of long-term antiretroviral therapy in people with HIV. At survey level, the immunoSEQ assay was run in its v3.0 version. TCRdb keeps only in-frame clones here, not all; method: immunoSEQ multiplex PCR. The table includes roughly 16,000 clones, roughly three quarters detected once. This clone was seen a handful of times. The receptor was isolated from a middle-aged woman with HIV. Sequenced material: unsorted PBMCs, taken 2.3 years after starting antiretroviral therapy.

The CDR3 region is CASSLDWVGYTF. CDR3 sequence (DNA): TGTGCCAGCAGCTTAGATTGGGTTGGCTACACCTTC. V usage is TRBV7-9 and J usage is TRBJ1-2; D remains unclear. Trimming took 1 base from V and 7 from J, leaving 7 bases between them. The CDR3 contains 12 residues. In germline, CDR1 is SEHNR, CDR2 FQNEAQ (reference sequence).